The 21 T cell receptor beta chains in this list originate from one sample, sequenced in a study of human T cells and chemical hapten exposure. In TCRdb, the RACE reads were re-called with MiXCR into one record per CDR3 protein. Among 350,000 to 400,000 distinct CDR3 sequences listed, more than 5% were seen once. Noted time point: patch test 2, 6 weeks after DPC sensitization. Treatment given: therapeutic diphenylcyclopropenone sensitization with weekly scalp DPC. The material was whole blood, obtained in connection with sensitization to the hapten diphenylcyclopropenone (DPC). The receptors here all came from a young woman with alopecia areata. Some clones in this sample may be carry-over from other donors' samples.

This clonotype was detected many times. V usage is TRBV20-1 and J usage is TRBJ1-1; 7 nucleotides agree with TRBD1. V lost 3 bases, J lost 2 bases, and 6 bases stayed unmatched. Germline CDR1 and CDR2: DFQATT and SNEGSKA (reference sequence). CDR3 length: 14 amino acids. CDR3 residues: CSASRDRINTEAFF. CDR3 coding DNA: TGCAGTGCTAGCCGGGACAGAATCAACACTGAAGCTTTCTTT.

The rearrangement links TRBV5-4 to TRBJ2-7, with D uncertain. Germline-derived CDR1 and CDR2 are SGHNT and YYREEE (reference sequence). The CDR3 sequence is 15 residues long. Deletions cut 1 base from V and 7 bases from J, with 18 bases between. The CDR3 loop is CASSLTERVELEQYF. CDR3 in DNA: TGTGCCAGCAGCTTGACAGAACGAGTGGAGCTGGAGCAGTACTTC.

The V gene is TRBV27, the J gene TRBJ2-7, with a weak D call TRBD2 (7 bases). The CDR3 sequence is 15 residues long. Germline V gives CDR1 MNHEY, CDR2 SMNVEV (reference sequence). The V end lost 2 bases, the J end lost 0 bases, and 11 bases lay between the germline ends. CDR3 sequence reads: CASSLAGASSYEQYF. As DNA, the CDR3 is TGTGCCAGCAGTTTAGCGGGGGCAAGCTCCTACGAGCAGTACTTC.

This clonotype has only a few counts. The chain uses TRBV5-1 and TRBJ2-3; TRBD2 matches 8 bases. The CDR3 totals 16 residues. Germline V gives CDR1 SGHRS, CDR2 YFSETQ. The V segment lost 4 bases and the J segment 2 bases; nucleotides outside the gene matches: 9. Written as DNA, the CDR3 is TGCGCCAGCAGCAAAACAGCGGGGGCACTCACAGATACGCAGTATTTT. Its translation is CASSKTAGALTDTQYF.

This clonotype was seen a handful of times. As DNA, the CDR3 is TGTGCCAGCAGTTTTCGGGGGCTGAGAACTGAAGCTTTCTTT. It yields the protein CASSFRGLRTEAFF. The V gene is TRBV28, the J gene TRBJ1-1, with D perhaps matching TRBD1 (6 bases). Trimming took off 3 bases at V and 5 bases at J, with 13 bases between the two ends. The CDR3 has 14 residues. Germline CDR1 reads MDHEN; CDR2 reads SYDVKM.

On this clonotype: A single base separates this from a much larger clone, so it may be a read error. The CDR3 here is CASSSSTNTGELIF. CDR3 coding DNA: TGTGCCAGCAGCTCTAGTACGAACACCGGGGAGCTGATTTTT. The genes are TRBV27 and TRBJ2-2; the D gene is possibly TRBD2 (5 bases). The CDR3 sequence is 14 residues long. CDR1 is MNHEY and CDR2 is SMNVEV in the germline V gene (reference sequence).

This clonotype was observed at least ten times. The chain is built from TRBV6-5 and TRBJ2-3; unclear D gene. This CDR3 is built from 14 residues. V dropped 4 bases and J dropped 6 bases, with 14 bases sitting between them. Germline assignment: CDR1 MNHEY and CDR2 SVGAGI. CDR3 loop: CASSLDVDWDTQYF. The CDR3 DNA reads TGTGCCAGCAGTTTGGACGTTGATTGGGATACGCAGTATTTT.

In this sample, this clonotype turned up many times. The V and J genes are TRBV2 and TRBJ1-5; the D gene is possibly TRBD1 (6 bases). The CDR3 sequence is 15 residues long. V was pared by 0 bases and J by 9 bases, with 15 bases between. Germline V gene lookup returns CDR1 SNHLY and CDR2 FYNNEI. CDR3 region: CASSEARSQGRPQHF. CDR3 bases: TGTGCCAGCAGTGAAGCGCGCTCTCAGGGGCGGCCCCAGCATTTT. The full variable domain, with the rest looked up from reference TRBV2 and TRBJ1-5, is EPEVTQTPSHQVTQMGQEVILRCVPISNHLYFYWYRQILGQKVEFLVSFYNNEISEKSEIFDDQFSVERPDGSNFTLKIRSTKLEDSAMYFCASSEARSQGRPQHFGDGTRLSIL.

This clonotype came up many times. The chain recombines TRBV6-6 with TRBJ2-1; D call uncertain. Germline CDR1 and CDR2: MNHNY and SVGAGI (reference sequence). The CDR3 totals 14 residues. Trimming took 0 bases from V and 4 from J, leaving 7 bases between them. As DNA, the CDR3 is TGTGCCAGCAGTTACTCATTAGATTACAATGAGCAGTTCTTC. It yields the protein CASSYSLDYNEQFF.

There are a few counts of this clonotype. The rearrangement links TRBV5-5 to TRBJ2-2; TRBD1 is a possible D gene (6 bases). CDR1 SGHKS and CDR2 YYEKEE come from the germline V gene (reference sequence). The CDR3 covers 14 residues. The V end was cut by 5 bases, the J end by 4 bases, with 12 bases between. The CDR3: CASSRHRVTGELFF. The CDR3 coding sequence is TGTGCCAGCAGTCGACACAGGGTCACCGGGGAGCTGTTTTTT.

This clonotype showed up many times. This chain joins TRBV6-2 or TRBV6-3 and TRBJ2-3, with 10 nucleotides matching TRBD2. Per the germline V gene, CDR1 is MNHEY and CDR2 is SVGEGT. V shed 4 bases, J shed 1 base, and the junction held 2 bases outside the gene matches. The length of the CDR3 is 15 residues. CDR3 sequence: CASSFTSGGTDTQYF. CDR3 sequence (DNA): TGTGCCAGCAGTTTCACTAGCGGGGGCACAGATACGCAGTATTTT.

This clonotype has just a few counts. The V gene is TRBV18, the J gene TRBJ2-5; 8 bases line up with TRBD1. The germline gives CDR1 KGHSH, CDR2 LQKENI. This CDR3 is 15 amino acids long. V lost 2 bases to trimming and J lost 1 base; unmatched junction nucleotides: 3. This CDR3 is CASSPFGQGQETQYF. CDR3 nucleotide sequence: TGTGCCAGCTCACCATTCGGACAGGGCCAAGAGACCCAGTACTTC.

As concerns this clonotype: A much larger clone sits a single nucleotide away, making a read error possible. The chain is built from TRBV29-1 and TRBJ1-1; the D gene is possibly TRBD1 (6 bases). Per the germline V gene, CDR1 is SQVTM and CDR2 is ANQGSEA. The CDR3 consists of 12 residues. V was shortened by 3 bases and J by 11 bases, with 16 bases between the two germline ends. The CDR3: CSVDAGRRGAFF. Here the CDR3 DNA reads TGCAGCGTTGATGCAGGGCGAAGGGGGGCTTTCTTT.

The gene calls are TRBV6-5 and TRBJ2-7; TRBD1 is a possible D gene (5 bases). Germline V gene lookup returns CDR1 MNHEY and CDR2 SVGAGI. The CDR3 contains 13 residues. With 5 bases removed from V and 3 bases from J, the gap between germline ends came to 11 bases. In DNA form, the CDR3 reads TGTGCCAGCAGTCGCTCCCAGGGCTACGAGCAGTACTTC. This sequence encodes CASSRSQGYEQYF.

This clonotype was seen only a few times. V gene TRBV4-2 combines with J gene TRBJ2-7; perhaps TRBD1 as D (6 bases). The germline V and J ends were trimmed by 2 bases and 2 bases, with 19 bases remaining between them. Germline CDR1 and CDR2: LGHNA and YNFKEQ. CDR3 size: 17 residues. The CDR3, as DNA: TGTGCCAGCAGCCAACCTTCAAGCGCAGGGGCGCCCTACGAGCAGTACTTC. Protein sequence: CASSQPSSAGAPYEQYF.

The V gene is TRBV4-3, the J gene TRBJ2-1; D gene uncertain. Germline V gene data show CDR1 as LGHNA and CDR2 as YSLEER. There are 17 residues in the CDR3. Trimming stripped 0 bases from V and 0 bases from J, with 12 bases between. Here the CDR3 reads CASSQDLEASSYNEQFF. The CDR3 region has the DNA TGCGCCAGCAGCCAAGATCTCGAGGCTTCCTCCTACAATGAGCAGTTCTTC.

At least ten counts were recorded for this clonotype. The V and J genes are TRBV11-2 and TRBJ1-1, with a possible D match to TRBD1 (5 bases). V lost 2 bases to trimming and J lost 5 bases, with 15 bases between them. This CDR3 is 15 amino acids long. Per the germline V gene, CDR1 is SGHAT and CDR2 is FQNNGV. The CDR3 nucleotides read TGTGCCAGCAGCTTATACAGGACCCACCCAACTGAAGCTTTCTTT. It specifies CASSLYRTHPTEAFF.

This clonotype was found a few times. The rearrangement links TRBV2 to TRBJ2-5; 7 nucleotides agree with TRBD2. V shed 8 bases, J shed 2 bases, and the junction held 2 bases outside the gene matches. CDR1 SNHLY and CDR2 FYNNEI come from the germline V gene. This CDR3 is built from 12 residues. CDR3 sequence: CASGGGQETQYF. DNA of the CDR3: TGTGCCAGCGGGGGGGGGCAAGAGACCCAGTACTTC.

The chain is built from TRBV20-1 and TRBJ1-2; 8 bases agree with TRBD1. Germline V CDR1 and CDR2: DFQATT, SNEGSKA (reference sequence). The junction had 10 bases not matched to a gene; V was cut back by 0 bases and J by 7 bases. This CDR3 comprises 15 residues. The CDR3 nucleotides are TGCAGTGCTAGAGAGAAACTGGACAGGGACTCTGGCTACACCTTC. Protein product: CSAREKLDRDSGYTF.

V is TRBV12-3 or TRBV12-4 and J is TRBJ2-3; 8 bases are shared with TRBD2. The junction had 13 bases not matched to a gene; V was cut back by 5 bases and J by 6 bases. The CDR3 runs to 16 residues. The CDR3 loop is CASSLAAGAPRDTQYF. In DNA form, the CDR3 reads TGTGCCAGCAGTCTCGCAGCGGGGGCTCCCAGGGATACGCAGTATTTT.

This chain connects TRBV5-6 to TRBJ1-1; D remains ambiguous. The CDR3 loop spans 13 amino acids. V lost 5 bases and J lost 6, with 14 bases in between. Germline CDR1 and CDR2: SGHDT and YYEEEE. CDR3 sequence: CASSSSFWPEAFF. The DNA for the CDR3 is TGTGCCAGCAGTTCTTCCTTTTGGCCTGAAGCTTTCTTT.